Described below is a single T cell receptor beta chain sequence and its context. In the same sample, other DNA sequences code for this CDR3. Germline V gives CDR1 SEHNR, CDR2 FQNEAQ (reference sequence). CDR3 size: 12 residues. The V end lost 4 bases, the J end lost 5 bases, and 8 bases lay between the germline ends. Participant-given clinical history determined each cohort assignment. This specimen belongs to a study of blood T cell repertoires in COVID-19. Study-level background: PBMCs, B-cell-depleted T cells, or T cells provided the cDNA or gDNA that made up the material.

Here immunoSEQ multiplex PCR was the method, and the copy in TCRdb shows in-frame clones only, minus some. This table holds a few hundred thousand clones, approximately 87% found once. The chain is built from TRBV7-9 and TRBJ2-5, with D perhaps matching TRBD2 (6 bases). Specimen: PBMCs or T cells enriched from blood (not recorded which). This clonotype was obtained from a young man who had recovered from COVID-19. The CDR3 DNA sequence: TGTGCCAGCAGCTCCGGAGGGGAGACCCAGTACTTC. It yields the protein CASSSGGETQYF.